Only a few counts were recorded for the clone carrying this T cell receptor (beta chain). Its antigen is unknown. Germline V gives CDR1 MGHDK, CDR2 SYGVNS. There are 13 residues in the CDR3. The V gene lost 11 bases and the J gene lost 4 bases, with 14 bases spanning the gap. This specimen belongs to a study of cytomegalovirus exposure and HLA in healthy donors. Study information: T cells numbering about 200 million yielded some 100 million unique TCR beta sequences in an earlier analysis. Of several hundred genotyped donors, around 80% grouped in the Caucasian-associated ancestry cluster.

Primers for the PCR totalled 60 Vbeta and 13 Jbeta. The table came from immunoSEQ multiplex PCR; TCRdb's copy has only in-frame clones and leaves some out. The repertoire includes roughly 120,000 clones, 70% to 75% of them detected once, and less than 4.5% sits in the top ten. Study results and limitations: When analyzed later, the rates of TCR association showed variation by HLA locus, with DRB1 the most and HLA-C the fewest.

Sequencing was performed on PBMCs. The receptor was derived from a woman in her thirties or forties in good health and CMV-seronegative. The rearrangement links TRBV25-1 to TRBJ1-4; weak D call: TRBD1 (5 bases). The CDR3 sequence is CAVQEPFNEKLFF. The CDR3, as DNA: TGTGCCGTACAGGAGCCATTTAATGAAAAACTGTTTTTT.